This T cell receptor (beta chain) stems from a study of T cell responses to AZD1222 COVID-19 vaccine. Study in general: Both about-4-week and about-12-week second-dose recipients were combined.

Germline V gives CDR1 MGHRA, CDR2 YSYEKL. V gave up 4 bases and J gave up 2 bases, with 15 bases separating them. This CDR3 is 16 amino acids long. Only in-frame clones appear in the TCRdb table, and some are missing; sequencing was by immunoSEQ multiplex PCR. This sample has 95,000 to 110,000 clones, with 70% to 90% found just once. The chain recombines TRBV4-1 with TRBJ2-1; TRBD1 or TRBD2 may be the D gene (6 bases each). Sequencing used peripheral blood, obtained on day 0 of AZD1222 vaccination. This TCR came from an adult in good health. In nucleotides, the CDR3 is TGCGCCAGCAGCCGCCACAGGGAGGCAACCTACAATGAGCAGTTCTTC. It is translated as CASSRHREATYNEQFF.